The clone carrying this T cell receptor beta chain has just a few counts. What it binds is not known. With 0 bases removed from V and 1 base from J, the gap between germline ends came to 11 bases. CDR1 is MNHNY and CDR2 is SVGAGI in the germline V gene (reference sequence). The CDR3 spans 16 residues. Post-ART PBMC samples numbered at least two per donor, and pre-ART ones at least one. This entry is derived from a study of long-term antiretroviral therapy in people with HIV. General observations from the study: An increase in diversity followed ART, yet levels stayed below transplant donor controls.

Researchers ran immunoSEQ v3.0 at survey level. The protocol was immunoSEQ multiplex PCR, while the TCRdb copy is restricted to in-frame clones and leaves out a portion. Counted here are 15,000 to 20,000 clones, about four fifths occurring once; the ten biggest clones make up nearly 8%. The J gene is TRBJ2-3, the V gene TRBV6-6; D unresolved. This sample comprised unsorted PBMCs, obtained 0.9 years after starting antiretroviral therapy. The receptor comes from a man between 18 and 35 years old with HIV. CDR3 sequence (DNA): TGTGCCAGCAGTTACTCACGGCAGGCTGGCACAGATACGCAGTATTTT. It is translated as CASSYSRQAGTDTQYF.